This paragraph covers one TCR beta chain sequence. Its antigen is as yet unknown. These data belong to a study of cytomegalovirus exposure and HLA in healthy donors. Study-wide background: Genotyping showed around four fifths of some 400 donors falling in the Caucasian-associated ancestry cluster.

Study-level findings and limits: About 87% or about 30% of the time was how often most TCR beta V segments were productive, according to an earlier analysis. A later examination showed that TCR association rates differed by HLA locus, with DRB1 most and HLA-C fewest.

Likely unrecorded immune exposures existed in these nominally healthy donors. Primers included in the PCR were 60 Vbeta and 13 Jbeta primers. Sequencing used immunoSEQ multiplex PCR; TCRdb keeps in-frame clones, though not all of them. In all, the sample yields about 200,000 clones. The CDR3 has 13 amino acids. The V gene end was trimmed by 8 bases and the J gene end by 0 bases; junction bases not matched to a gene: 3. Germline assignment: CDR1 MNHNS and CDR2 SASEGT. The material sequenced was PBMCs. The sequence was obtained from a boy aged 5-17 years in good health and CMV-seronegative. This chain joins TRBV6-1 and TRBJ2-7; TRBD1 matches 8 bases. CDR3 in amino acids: CASPGQGSYEQYF. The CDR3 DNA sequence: TGTGCCAGCCCCGGACAGGGCTCCTACGAGCAGTACTTC.